Listed below are T cell receptor beta chains from one sample, sequenced in a study of blood T cell repertoires in COVID-19. Assay used: immunoSEQ multiplex PCR; TCRdb lists only in-frame clones, some missing. The sample has around 70,000 clones, around 85% seen once. The sequencing input was peripheral blood. Receptors originate from a human donor in a cohort sampled during active COVID-19. Both conserved end residues are part of each CDR3. Fields, in order: clone size, V gene, D gene, J gene, CDR3 protein, CDR3 DNA. The D gene is left open where the match is weak. Clone sizes are given selectively: once, few, many, or a class where the clone is expanded.

clone_size: once; v_call: TRBV18; d_call: -; j_call: TRBJ1-1; cdr3_aa: CASSGAQNTEAFF; cdr3_nt: TGTGCCAGCTCAGGAGCCCAAAACACTGAAGCTTTCTTT
clone_size: -; v_call: TRBV5-4; d_call: TRBD1; j_call: TRBJ1-1; cdr3_aa: CASSITGGKYTEAFF; cdr3_nt: TGTGCCAGCAGCATAACAGGGGGCAAGTATACTGAAGCTTTCTTT
clone_size: -; v_call: TRBV28; d_call: -; j_call: TRBJ1-5; cdr3_aa: CASSSYLQGDANQPQHF; cdr3_nt: TGTGCCAGCAGTTCCTACCTCCAGGGCGACGCCAATCAGCCCCAGCATTTT
clone_size: -; v_call: TRBV19; d_call: -; j_call: TRBJ2-7; cdr3_aa: CASSTRGFFYEQYF; cdr3_nt: TGTGCCAGTAGTACCCGAGGATTCTTCTACGAGCAGTACTTC
clone_size: few; v_call: TRBV5-1; d_call: TRBD1; j_call: TRBJ1-1; cdr3_aa: CASSYRGRMLANTEAFF; cdr3_nt: TGCGCCAGCAGTTACAGGGGGCGGATGTTGGCGAACACTGAAGCTTTCTTT
clone_size: -; v_call: TRBV21-1; d_call: -; j_call: TRBJ1-5; cdr3_aa: CASSKGIQKYSNQPQHF; cdr3_nt: TGTGCCAGCAGCAAAGGGATACAGAAATATAGCAATCAGCCCCAGCATTTT
clone_size: -; v_call: TRBV6-5; d_call: TRBD1; j_call: TRBJ1-3; cdr3_aa: CASSSLGTGAGNTIYF; cdr3_nt: TGTGCCAGCAGTTCCCTGGGGACAGGGGCTGGAAACACCATATATTTT
clone_size: -; v_call: TRBV5-4; d_call: TRBD1; j_call: TRBJ2-7; cdr3_aa: CASSGTGTVHEQYF; cdr3_nt: TGTGCCAGCAGCGGGACCGGGACAGTTCACGAGCAGTACTTC
clone_size: -; v_call: TRBV2; d_call: -; j_call: TRBJ2-5; cdr3_aa: CASSVMAGWTQETQYF; cdr3_nt: TGTGCCAGCAGTGTGATGGCGGGTTGGACCCAAGAGACCCAGTACTTC
clone_size: -; v_call: TRBV2; d_call: -; j_call: TRBJ1-2; cdr3_aa: CASRTDSSYGYTF; cdr3_nt: TGTGCCAGCAGGACCGACAGCTCCTATGGCTACACCTTC
clone_size: once; v_call: TRBV5-8; d_call: -; j_call: TRBJ1-4; cdr3_aa: CASSLGSTGNGEKLFF; cdr3_nt: TGTGCCAGCAGCTTGGGGTCCACAGGGAACGGTGAAAAACTGTTTTTT
clone_size: once; v_call: TRBV18; d_call: TRBD1; j_call: TRBJ1-2; cdr3_aa: CASSPQTGNKVSLYGYTF; cdr3_nt: TGTGCCAGCTCACCACAGACAGGGAATAAGGTGTCTCTATATGGCTACACCTTC
clone_size: -; v_call: TRBV9; d_call: -; j_call: TRBJ1-1; cdr3_aa: CASKGPNTEAFF; cdr3_nt: TGTGCCAGTAAGGGGCCGAACACTGAAGCTTTCTTT
clone_size: once; v_call: TRBV19; d_call: TRBD2; j_call: TRBJ2-1; cdr3_aa: CASSMRGGYNEQFF; cdr3_nt: TGTGCCAGTAGTATGCGGGGGGGCTACAATGAGCAGTTCTTC
clone_size: -; v_call: TRBV21-1; d_call: -; j_call: TRBJ2-5; cdr3_aa: CASSLSKGDLIRETQYF; cdr3_nt: TGTGCCAGCAGCCTCTCAAAGGGGGACCTTATACGGGAGACCCAGTACTTC
clone_size: few; v_call: TRBV5-5; d_call: TRBD2; j_call: TRBJ2-7; cdr3_aa: CASSTQPGTRGSEQYF; cdr3_nt: TGTGCCAGCAGCACCCAACCCGGGACTAGGGGATCCGAGCAGTACTTC
clone_size: -; v_call: TRBV5-1; d_call: -; j_call: TRBJ1-6; cdr3_aa: CASNPGGNSPLHF; cdr3_nt: TGCGCCAGCAACCCCGGGGGGAATTCACCCCTCCACTTT
clone_size: few; v_call: TRBV30; d_call: -; j_call: TRBJ1-5; cdr3_aa: CAWSLQGLNQPQHF; cdr3_nt: TGTGCCTGGAGTCTACAGGGCCTCAATCAGCCCCAGCATTTT
clone_size: -; v_call: TRBV7-2; d_call: -; j_call: TRBJ2-1; cdr3_aa: CASSFIGGGGYNEQFF; cdr3_nt: TGTGCCAGCAGCTTTATCGGGGGAGGTGGCTACAATGAGCAGTTCTTC
clone_size: -; v_call: TRBV5-1; d_call: -; j_call: TRBJ2-5; cdr3_aa: CASSLLGTLGTGTIEETQYF; cdr3_nt: TGCGCCAGCAGCTTGTTGGGGACATTGGGGACCGGGACTATCGAAGAGACCCAGTACTTC
clone_size: -; v_call: TRBV4-1; d_call: -; j_call: TRBJ1-5; cdr3_aa: CASSQAGVGNQPQHF; cdr3_nt: TGCGCCAGCAGCCAAGCCGGGGTAGGCAATCAGCCCCAGCATTTT
clone_size: -; v_call: TRBV29-1; d_call: -; j_call: TRBJ1-1; cdr3_aa: CSVSGRAGDTEAFF; cdr3_nt: -
clone_size: -; v_call: TRBV7-2; d_call: TRBD2; j_call: TRBJ2-3; cdr3_aa: CASSKRAGGPRDTQYF; cdr3_nt: TGTGCCAGCAGCAAAAGAGCGGGGGGGCCGCGAGATACGCAGTATTTT
clone_size: -; v_call: TRBV5-1; d_call: TRBD2; j_call: TRBJ2-5; cdr3_aa: CASSLGAGGLLKETQYF; cdr3_nt: TGCGCCAGCAGCTTGGGAGCGGGGGGGCTCCTGAAAGAGACCCAGTACTTC
clone_size: once; v_call: TRBV15; d_call: TRBD2; j_call: TRBJ2-1; cdr3_aa: CATSSVRGTSNEQFF; cdr3_nt: TGTGCCACCAGCAGCGTCCGCGGGACTAGCAATGAGCAGTTCTTC
clone_size: -; v_call: TRBV18; d_call: -; j_call: TRBJ2-3; cdr3_aa: CASSPVRGTDTQYF; cdr3_nt: TGTGCCAGCTCACCAGTAAGAGGAACAGATACGCAGTATTTT
clone_size: -; v_call: TRBV15; d_call: -; j_call: TRBJ1-1; cdr3_aa: CATSRDRMGHMNTEAFF; cdr3_nt: TGTGCCACCAGCAGAGATCGGATGGGGCATATGAACACTGAAGCTTTCTTT
clone_size: -; v_call: TRBV29-1; d_call: TRBD1; j_call: TRBJ1-3; cdr3_aa: CSVRQGSSSGNTIYF; cdr3_nt: TGCAGCGTCCGACAGGGGTCTAGTTCTGGAAACACCATATATTTT
clone_size: -; v_call: TRBV20-1; d_call: -; j_call: TRBJ2-5; cdr3_aa: CSAGSGETQYF; cdr3_nt: TGCAGTGCTGGGTCGGGGGAGACCCAGTACTTC
clone_size: -; v_call: TRBV7-2; d_call: -; j_call: TRBJ2-7; cdr3_aa: CASSLDYSSYEQYF; cdr3_nt: TGTGCCAGCAGCTTAGATTACTCCTCCTACGAGCAGTACTTC
clone_size: -; v_call: TRBV28; d_call: TRBD1; j_call: TRBJ2-6; cdr3_aa: CASSHQGASGANVLTF; cdr3_nt: TGTGCCAGCAGCCACCAGGGGGCGTCTGGGGCCAACGTCCTGACTTTC
clone_size: once; v_call: TRBV2; d_call: TRBD2; j_call: TRBJ2-7; cdr3_aa: CASSSLGLAGTYEQYF; cdr3_nt: TGTGCCAGCAGTTCCTTAGGACTAGCGGGGACCTACGAGCAGTACTTC
clone_size: -; v_call: TRBV5-1; d_call: TRBD1; j_call: TRBJ2-3; cdr3_aa: CASTEGTGHSTDTQYF; cdr3_nt: TGCGCCAGCACCGAAGGGACAGGGCACTCCACAGATACGCAGTATTTT
clone_size: -; v_call: TRBV19; d_call: TRBD1; j_call: TRBJ2-4; cdr3_aa: CASRQGVETNPTKNIQYF; cdr3_nt: TGTGCCAGTCGGCAGGGGGTAGAAACCAACCCGACCAAAAACATTCAGTACTTC
clone_size: -; v_call: TRBV5-1; d_call: TRBD1; j_call: TRBJ1-2; cdr3_aa: CASGRDRVSSSSNYGYTF; cdr3_nt: TGCGCCAGCGGGAGAGACAGGGTTTCAAGCTCATCAAACTATGGCTACACCTTC
clone_size: once; v_call: TRBV13; d_call: TRBD1; j_call: TRBJ2-7; cdr3_aa: CASSSRGTVEQYF; cdr3_nt: TGTGCCAGCAGCTCAAGAGGGACAGTCGAGCAGTACTTC
clone_size: -; v_call: TRBV18; d_call: -; j_call: TRBJ1-3; cdr3_aa: CASSGSVGAAGNTIYF; cdr3_nt: TGTGCCAGCTCTGGATCTGTGGGGGCGGCTGGAAACACCATATATTTT
clone_size: few; v_call: TRBV18; d_call: TRBD1; j_call: TRBJ1-6; cdr3_aa: CASSPRDSHSPLHF; cdr3_nt: TGTGCCAGCTCACCAAGGGACAGCCATTCACCCCTCCACTTT
clone_size: -; v_call: TRBV6-5; d_call: TRBD1; j_call: TRBJ1-3; cdr3_aa: CASSYRSGGINTIYF; cdr3_nt: TGTGCCAGCAGTTACCGCTCAGGGGGTATAAACACCATATATTTT
clone_size: once; v_call: TRBV29-1; d_call: -; j_call: TRBJ1-2; cdr3_aa: CSVGVNGYTF; cdr3_nt: TGCAGCGTTGGCGTAAATGGCTACACCTTC
clone_size: -; v_call: TRBV6-2/TRBV6-3; d_call: TRBD2; j_call: TRBJ2-7; cdr3_aa: CASSYYLGRGLYEQYF; cdr3_nt: TGTGCCAGCAGTTACTACCTCGGGAGGGGTCTCTACGAGCAGTACTTC
clone_size: -; v_call: TRBV4-1; d_call: -; j_call: TRBJ2-7; cdr3_aa: CASSQGTASSYEQYF; cdr3_nt: TGCGCCAGCAGCCAAGGGACAGCAAGCTCCTACGAGCAGTACTTC
clone_size: -; v_call: TRBV6-2/TRBV6-3; d_call: -; j_call: TRBJ2-3; cdr3_aa: CASSAPGSRTQYF; cdr3_nt: TGTGCCAGCAGCGCGCCGGGGTCGCGGACGCAGTATTTT
clone_size: -; v_call: TRBV2; d_call: -; j_call: TRBJ1-3; cdr3_aa: CASSEGSSSGNTIYF; cdr3_nt: TGTGCCAGCAGTGAAGGGTCGAGCTCTGGAAACACCATATATTTT
clone_size: -; v_call: TRBV11-2; d_call: -; j_call: TRBJ1-2; cdr3_aa: CASSPGQLYGYTF; cdr3_nt: TGTGCCAGCAGCCCCGGACAGCTCTATGGCTACACCTTC
clone_size: -; v_call: TRBV5-5; d_call: TRBD1; j_call: TRBJ2-3; cdr3_aa: CASSFGQGTFRWGTDTQYF; cdr3_nt: TGTGCCAGCAGCTTCGGACAGGGGACTTTCCGGTGGGGCACAGATACGCAGTATTTT
clone_size: -; v_call: TRBV5-1; d_call: TRBD1; j_call: TRBJ1-5; cdr3_aa: CASSPTTGGNQPQHF; cdr3_nt: TGCGCCAGCAGCCCGACCACAGGGGGCAATCAGCCCCAGCATTTT
clone_size: -; v_call: TRBV11-2; d_call: -; j_call: TRBJ1-2; cdr3_aa: CASSLEGQPGRGYTF; cdr3_nt: TGTGCCAGCAGCTTAGAAGGCCAACCCGGGAGGGGCTACACCTTC
clone_size: -; v_call: TRBV9; d_call: -; j_call: TRBJ1-6; cdr3_aa: CASNLGGGNSPLHF; cdr3_nt: TGTGCCAGCAACCTGGGGGGGGGAAATTCACCCCTCCACTTT
clone_size: -; v_call: TRBV2; d_call: TRBD1; j_call: TRBJ1-1; cdr3_aa: CASSITGGYTEAFF; cdr3_nt: TGTGCCAGCAGTATCACAGGGGGGTACACTGAAGCTTTCTTT
clone_size: once; v_call: TRBV2; d_call: -; j_call: TRBJ2-7; cdr3_aa: CASRTGAYEQYF; cdr3_nt: TGTGCCAGCAGGACCGGAGCCTACGAGCAGTACTTC
clone_size: -; v_call: TRBV10-3; d_call: -; j_call: TRBJ1-5; cdr3_aa: CAISDIGQGNQPQHF; cdr3_nt: TGTGCCATCAGTGATATTGGCCAGGGCAATCAGCCCCAGCATTTT
clone_size: once; v_call: TRBV5-5; d_call: TRBD1; j_call: TRBJ2-5; cdr3_aa: CASSLSGQLQETQYF; cdr3_nt: TGTGCCAGCAGCTTGTCGGGACAGCTTCAAGAGACCCAGTACTTC
clone_size: -; v_call: TRBV20-1; d_call: TRBD1; j_call: TRBJ1-5; cdr3_aa: CSASRQGDQPQHF; cdr3_nt: TGCAGTGCTAGTCGACAGGGGGACCAGCCCCAGCATTTT